The present T cell receptor (beta chain) was sequenced within a study of blood T cell repertoires in COVID-19. On the study more broadly: Material from acute and convalescent COVID-19 was sourced from the United States, Italy and Spain. Sample material is recorded as cDNA or gDNA derived from T cells, B-cell-depleted T cells, or PBMCs.

In the source study's methods: Reference gene primer amplification gave nucleated cell count estimates. Assay used: immunoSEQ multiplex PCR; TCRdb lists only in-frame clones, some missing. D and trimming were read from the DNA, whereas the V and J calls and clone size are those reported in that table. The sample records over 15,000 clones, 65% to 90% being singletons. V shed 7 bases and J shed 8 bases, with 8 bases lying between them. From germline, CDR1 is DFQATT and CDR2 SNEGSKA (reference sequence). The CDR3 contains 9 residues. The sequence derives from a man older than 75 with acute or convalescent COVID-19. The source material was peripheral blood. The rearrangement joins TRBV20-1 to TRBJ1-2; D ambiguous. CDR3 bases: TGCAGTGTCCTAGAGGGCTACACCTTC. Amino acids: CSVLEGYTF.